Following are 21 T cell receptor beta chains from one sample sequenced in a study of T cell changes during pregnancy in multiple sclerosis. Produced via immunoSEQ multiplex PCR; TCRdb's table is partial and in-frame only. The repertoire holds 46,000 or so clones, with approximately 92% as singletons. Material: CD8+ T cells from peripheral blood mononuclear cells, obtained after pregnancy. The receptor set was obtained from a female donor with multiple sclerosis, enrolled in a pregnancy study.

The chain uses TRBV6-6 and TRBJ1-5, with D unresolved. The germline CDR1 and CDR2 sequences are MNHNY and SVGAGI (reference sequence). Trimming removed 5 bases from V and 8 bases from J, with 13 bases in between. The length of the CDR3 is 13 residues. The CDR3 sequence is CASSGRTGEPQHF. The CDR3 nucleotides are TGTGCCAGCAGTGGACGGACCGGGGAGCCCCAGCATTTT.

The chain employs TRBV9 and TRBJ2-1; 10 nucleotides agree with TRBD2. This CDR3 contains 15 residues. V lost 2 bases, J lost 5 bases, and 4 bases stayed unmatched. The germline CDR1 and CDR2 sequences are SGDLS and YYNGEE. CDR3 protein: CASSVSGGFNNEQFF. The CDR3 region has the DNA TGTGCCAGCAGCGTTAGCGGGGGGTTTAACAATGAGCAGTTCTTC.

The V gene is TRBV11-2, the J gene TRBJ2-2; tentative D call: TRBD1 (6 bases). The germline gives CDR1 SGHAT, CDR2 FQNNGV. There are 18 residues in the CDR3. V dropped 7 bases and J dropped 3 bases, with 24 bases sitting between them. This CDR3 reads CASTAGTHRLGDTGELFF. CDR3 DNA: TGTGCCAGCACCGCAGGGACACATAGACTCGGGGACACCGGGGAGCTGTTTTTT.

The DNA for the CDR3 is TGTGCCAGCAGCAAAGTCGCTCCTCCCCGTTGCCGGGGGGAAGAGACCCAGTACTTC. Amino acids: CASSKVAPPRCRGEETQYF. The chain links TRBV21-1 to TRBJ2-5; the listed D gene, TRBD2, was not tested against the DNA. TRBV21-1 is a pseudogene. This CDR3 spans 19 amino acids.

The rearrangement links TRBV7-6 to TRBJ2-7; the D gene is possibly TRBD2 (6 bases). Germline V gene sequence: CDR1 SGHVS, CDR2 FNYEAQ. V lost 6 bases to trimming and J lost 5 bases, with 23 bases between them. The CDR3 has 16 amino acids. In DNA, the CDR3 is TGTGCCAGCAGTCCGGGATCTGGCTCCGGGGGTCACGAGCAGTACTTC. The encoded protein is CASSPGSGSGGHEQYF. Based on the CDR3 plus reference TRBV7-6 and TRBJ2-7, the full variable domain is GAGVSQSPRYKVTKRGQDVALRCDPISGHVSLYWYRQALGQGPEFLTYFNYEAQQDKSGLPNDRFSAERPEGSISTLTIQRTEQRDSAMYRCASSPGSGSGGHEQYFGPGTRLTVT.

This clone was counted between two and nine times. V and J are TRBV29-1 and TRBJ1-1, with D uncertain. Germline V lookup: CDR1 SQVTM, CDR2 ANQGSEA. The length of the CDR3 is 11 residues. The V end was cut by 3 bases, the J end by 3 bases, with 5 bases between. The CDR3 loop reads CSVEQDTEAFF. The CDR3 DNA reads TGCAGCGTTGAGCAGGACACTGAAGCTTTCTTT.

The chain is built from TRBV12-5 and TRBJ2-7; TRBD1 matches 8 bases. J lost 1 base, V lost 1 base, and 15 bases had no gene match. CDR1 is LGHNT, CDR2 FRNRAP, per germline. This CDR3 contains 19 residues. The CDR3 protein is CASGLAWGQVSITSYEQYF. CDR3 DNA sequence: TGTGCTAGTGGTTTGGCTTGGGGACAGGTGTCTATTACATCCTACGAGCAGTACTTC.

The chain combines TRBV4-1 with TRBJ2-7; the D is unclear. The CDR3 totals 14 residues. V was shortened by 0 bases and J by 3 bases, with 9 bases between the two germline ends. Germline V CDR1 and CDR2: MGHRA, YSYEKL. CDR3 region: CASSQEQPGYEQYF. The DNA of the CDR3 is TGCGCCAGCAGCCAAGAACAGCCTGGCTACGAGCAGTACTTC.

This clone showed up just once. The CDR3 reads CASSQTQQGGECTGELFF. The CDR3 nucleotides are TGCGCCAGCAGTCAAACCCAACAGGGAGGGGAATGCACCGGGGAGCTGTTTTTT. V and J are TRBV23-1 and TRBJ2-2, with TRBD2 as a possible D gene (7 bases). TRBV23-1 is given ORF status, its function remaining uncertain. V gave up 2 bases and J gave up 4 bases, with 20 bases separating them. The CDR3 runs 18 residues.

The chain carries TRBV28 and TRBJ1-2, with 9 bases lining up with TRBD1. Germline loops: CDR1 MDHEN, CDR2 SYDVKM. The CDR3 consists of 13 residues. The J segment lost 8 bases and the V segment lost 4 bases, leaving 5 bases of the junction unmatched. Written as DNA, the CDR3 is TGTGCCAGCAGTTCACAGGGGGCGCTAGGCTACACCTTC. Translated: CASSSQGALGYTF.

The CDR3 sequence is CAISESSVAAFF. The CDR3 DNA reads TGTGCCATCAGTGAGTCCTCAGTCGCAGCTTTCTTT. The rearrangement links TRBV10-3 to TRBJ1-1; D gene ambiguous. The length of the CDR3 is 12 residues. Germline V gene sequence: CDR1 ENHRY, CDR2 SYGVKD. The ends were cut back, 0 bases at V and 10 bases at J, with 9 bases in the middle.

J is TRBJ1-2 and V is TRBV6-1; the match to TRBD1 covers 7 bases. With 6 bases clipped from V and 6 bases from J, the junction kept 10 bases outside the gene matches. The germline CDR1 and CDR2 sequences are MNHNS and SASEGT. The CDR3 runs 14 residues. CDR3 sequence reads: CASSYNRGSNGYTF. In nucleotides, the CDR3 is TGTGCCAGCAGCTACAACAGGGGCAGTAATGGCTACACCTTC.

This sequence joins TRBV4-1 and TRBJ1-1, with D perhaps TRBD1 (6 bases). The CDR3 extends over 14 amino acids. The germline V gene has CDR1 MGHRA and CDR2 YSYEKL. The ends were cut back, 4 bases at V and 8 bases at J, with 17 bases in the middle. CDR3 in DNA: TGCGCCAGCAGCCGACGGATCGAGGGGGGGGAAGCTTTCTTT. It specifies CASSRRIEGGEAFF.

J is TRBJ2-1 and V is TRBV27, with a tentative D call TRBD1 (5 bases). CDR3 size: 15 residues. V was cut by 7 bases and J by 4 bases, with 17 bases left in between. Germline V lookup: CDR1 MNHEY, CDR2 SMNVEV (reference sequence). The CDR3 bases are TGTGCCAGCAATTCGAGAAAGGGGCTTTACAATGAGCAGTTCTTC. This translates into CASNSRKGLYNEQFF.

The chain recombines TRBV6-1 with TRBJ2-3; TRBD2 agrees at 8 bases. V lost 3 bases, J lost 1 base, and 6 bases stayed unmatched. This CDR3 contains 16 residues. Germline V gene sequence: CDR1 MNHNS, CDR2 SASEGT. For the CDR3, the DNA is TGTGCCAGCAGTGAGGGAGCGGGAGAGGGCACAGATACGCAGTATTTT. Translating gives CASSEGAGEGTDTQYF.

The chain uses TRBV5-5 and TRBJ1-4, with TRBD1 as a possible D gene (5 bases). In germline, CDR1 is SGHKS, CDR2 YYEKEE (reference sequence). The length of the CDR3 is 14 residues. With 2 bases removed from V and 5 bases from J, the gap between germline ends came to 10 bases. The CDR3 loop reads CASSFVSGNEKLFF. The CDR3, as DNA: TGTGCCAGCAGCTTTGTTTCAGGGAATGAAAAACTGTTTTTT.

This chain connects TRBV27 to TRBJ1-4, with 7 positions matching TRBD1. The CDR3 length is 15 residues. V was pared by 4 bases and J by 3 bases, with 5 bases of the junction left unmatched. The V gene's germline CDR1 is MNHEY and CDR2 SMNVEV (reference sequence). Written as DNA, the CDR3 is TGTGCCAGCAGTTCGTGGACAGGTCCTAATGAAAAACTGTTTTTT. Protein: CASSSWTGPNEKLFF.

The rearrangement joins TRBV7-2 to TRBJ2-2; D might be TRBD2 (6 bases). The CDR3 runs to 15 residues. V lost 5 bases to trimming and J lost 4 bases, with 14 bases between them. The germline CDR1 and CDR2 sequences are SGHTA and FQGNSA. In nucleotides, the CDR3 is TGTGCCAGCAGCCCCCTGCCCGGGGGCACCGGGGAGCTGTTTTTT. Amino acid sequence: CASSPLPGGTGELFF.

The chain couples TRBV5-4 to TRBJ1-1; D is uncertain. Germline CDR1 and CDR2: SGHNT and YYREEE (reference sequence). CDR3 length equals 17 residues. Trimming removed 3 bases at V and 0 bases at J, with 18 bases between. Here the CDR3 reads CASSSELSVVVNTEAFF. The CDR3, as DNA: TGTGCCAGCAGCTCCGAGCTATCGGTTGTTGTGAACACTGAAGCTTTCTTT. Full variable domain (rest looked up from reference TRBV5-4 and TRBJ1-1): ETGVTQSPTHLIKTRGQQVTLRCSSQSGHNTVSWYQQALGQGPQFIFQYYREEENGRGNFPPRFSGLQFPNYSSELNVNALELDDSALYLCASSSELSVVVNTEAFFGQGTRLTVV.

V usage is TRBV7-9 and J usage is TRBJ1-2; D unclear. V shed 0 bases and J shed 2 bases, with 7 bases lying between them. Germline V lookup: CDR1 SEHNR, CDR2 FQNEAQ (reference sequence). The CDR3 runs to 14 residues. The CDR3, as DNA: TGTGCCAGCAGCTTAGCGCCAGCGAACTATGGCTACACCTTC. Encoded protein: CASSLAPANYGYTF.

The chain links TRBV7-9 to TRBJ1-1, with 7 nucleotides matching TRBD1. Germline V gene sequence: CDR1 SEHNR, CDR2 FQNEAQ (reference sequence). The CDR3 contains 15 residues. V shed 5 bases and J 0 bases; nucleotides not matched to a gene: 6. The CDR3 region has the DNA TGTGCCAGCAGCGCATTACAGGGGATGAACACTGAAGCTTTCTTT. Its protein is CASSALQGMNTEAFF.